These 25 T cell receptor beta chains originate from one sample sequenced in a study of blood T cells in healthy people across ages. A second PCR of roughly 7 to 11 cycles used a sample-barcoded 5' primer and a J-beta primer mix. TCRdb reanalysed the 5' RACE reads using MiXCR and keeps one entry per CDR3 protein. The table includes 790,000 or so distinct CDR3 sequences, 35% to 60% detected once. The source material was blood. Source of these receptors: a man older than 75 in good health.

This clonotype was recorded many times. The V call is TRBV29-1, the J call TRBJ1-2, with TRBD1 identical over 11 bases. V lost 1 base to trimming and J lost 4 bases; unmatched junction nucleotides: 11. This CDR3 spans 17 amino acids. Germline values: CDR1 SQVTM, CDR2 ANQGSEA. The CDR3 loop is CSVEASLGQGAIYGYTF. The CDR3 DNA reads TGCAGCGTTGAAGCGAGCCTCGGACAGGGGGCGATCTATGGCTACACCTTC.

This clonotype was seen just once. The V gene is TRBV6-6, the J gene TRBJ2-3, with D possibly being TRBD2 (5 bases). V was pared by 4 bases and J by 7 bases, with 9 bases between. Germline CDR1 reads MNHNY; CDR2 reads SVGAGI (reference sequence). The CDR3 has 12 amino acids. CDR3 amino acids: CASSSSGNTQYF. Written as DNA, the CDR3 is TGTGCCAGCAGTTCTTCCGGGAATACGCAGTATTTT.

The chain combines TRBV10-3 with TRBJ2-1; 10 bases match TRBD2. Germline V gene lookup returns CDR1 ENHRY and CDR2 SYGVKD. CDR3 size: 17 residues. Germline trimming cut 1 base from V and 13 bases from J; bases unmatched to any gene: 16. The CDR3 bases are TGTGCCATCAGTGAGTTAGGTAGCGGGAGGACCTCGGAGACCCAGTTCTTC. Encoded protein: CAISELGSGRTSETQFF.

This chain joins TRBV24-1 and TRBJ2-7, with D possibly TRBD1 on 5 matching bases. Per the germline V gene, CDR1 is KGHDR and CDR2 is SFDVKD. The CDR3 is made up of 13 amino acids. V was clipped by 7 bases and J by 4 bases, with 13 bases between them. DNA for the CDR3: TGTGCCACCAGGGACGCCAACAGGTACGAGCAGTACTTC. This sequence encodes CATRDANRYEQYF.

The genes are TRBV24-1 and TRBJ2-2; TRBD2 might be the D (5 bases). CDR3 length equals 16 residues. V was trimmed by 2 bases and J by 0 bases, leaving 9 bases between them. The germline CDR1 and CDR2 sequences are KGHDR and SFDVKD. The CDR3 nucleotides are TGTGCCACCAGTGATTCGGGATTAGCGAACACCGGGGAGCTGTTTTTT. It encodes CATSDSGLANTGELFF.

This clonotype has a single count. The J gene is TRBJ1-2, the V gene TRBV6-1; 7 positions match TRBD1. With V trimmed by 1 base and J by 4 bases, 6 bases remained unmatched. CDR1 is MNHNS, CDR2 SASEGT, per germline. The CDR3 totals 15 residues. The CDR3 DNA follows: TGTGCCAGCAGTGAAGAAAAGGGACAGCTCTATGGCTACACCTTC. Translating it yields CASSEEKGQLYGYTF.

This clonotype was seen a handful of times. The rearrangement uses TRBV21-1 and TRBJ2-3; TRBD1 reflects the table's D call only, with no check against the DNA. TRBV21-1 is labeled a pseudogene. This CDR3 region has 18 residues. In nucleotides, the CDR3 is TGTGCCAGCAGCGCAACCCAGGGAGTCCAATTGTGCACAGATACGCAGTATTTT. The encoded protein is CASSATQGVQLCTDTQYF.

This clonotype was seen a few times. The junction differs from germline at one of its ends, possibly a read error. The chain has TRBV7-2 and TRBJ2-6, with 8 bases identical to TRBD1. CDR1 is SGHTA, CDR2 FQGNSA, per germline. The CDR3 loop spans 19 amino acids. The CDR3 region is CASSLAPGTGGSGANVLTF. CDR3 nucleotide sequence: TGTGCCAGCAGCCTAGCCCCCGGGACAGGAGGCTCTGGGGCCAACGTCCTGACTTTC.

The sample holds one count of this clonotype. V gene TRBV12-3 or TRBV12-4 combines with J gene TRBJ2-5; D unresolved. The tail of the sequence fits TRBJ2-7 better, so the J call may be wrong. CDR3 size: 15 residues. CDR3 protein: CASSLGGSGAYEQYF. CDR3 nucleotide sequence: TGTGCCAGCAGTTTAGGGGGATCCGGCGCTTACGAGCAGTACTTC.

This clonotype was seen a handful of times. The chain employs TRBV28 and TRBJ2-5; 7 bases fit TRBD2. The ends lost 9 bases at V and 2 bases at J; junction bases unmatched: 15. The CDR3 contains 16 residues. Germline CDR1 reads MDHEN; CDR2 reads SYDVKM. The CDR3 spells CASTPPRASGQETQYF. CDR3 sequence (DNA): TGTGCCAGTACTCCCCCCCGGGCTAGCGGACAAGAGACCCAGTACTTC.

This clonotype showed up just a few times. The J gene is TRBJ1-2, the V gene TRBV12-3 or TRBV12-4, with no clear D. Trimming took off 1 base at V and 8 bases at J, with 14 bases between the two ends. The CDR3 runs to 14 residues. CDR3 DNA: TGTGCCAGCAGTTTAGATATGAACGGGCGAGGCTACACCTTC. This gives the protein CASSLDMNGRGYTF.

V gene TRBV29-1 combines with J gene TRBJ2-5; TRBD1 agrees at 11 bases. The V and J ends lost 2 bases and 4 bases, in that order; junction bases with no gene match: 3. This CDR3 has 14 residues. The V gene's germline CDR1 is SQVTM and CDR2 ANQGSEA. The chain's CDR3 is CSVERTGGRETQYF. As DNA, the CDR3 is TGCAGCGTTGAAAGGACAGGGGGCAGAGAGACCCAGTACTTC.

The chain employs TRBV6-1 and TRBJ2-7; D gene uncertain. The CDR3 consists of 12 residues. Germline assignment: CDR1 MNHNS and CDR2 SASEGT. Trimming removed 11 bases at V and 4 bases at J, with 15 bases between. The CDR3 loop is CAGVTEKYEQYF. CDR3 nucleotide sequence: TGTGCCGGGGTCACCGAAAAATACGAGCAGTACTTC.

This sequence joins TRBV9 and TRBJ2-7, with D possibly matching TRBD2 (5 bases). Between the trimmed V and J ends, which lost 0 bases and 6 bases, there was a span of 13 bases. The CDR3 runs 14 residues. Germline V gene data show CDR1 as SGDLS and CDR2 as YYNGEE. The CDR3, as DNA: TGTGCCAGCAGCGTAGCCGGGGATGTTGGCGAGCAGTACTTC. Translating gives CASSVAGDVGEQYF.

Turning to this clonotype: A much larger clone differs by one base, so this may be a read error. The chain employs TRBV11-3 and TRBJ1-6; D is unresolved. Germline CDR1 is SGHNT and CDR2 is YENEEA. Between the trimmed V and J ends, which lost 1 base and 6 bases, there was a span of 16 bases. The CDR3 is 17 amino acids. The DNA for the CDR3 is TGTGCCAGCAGCTTAGGTCGAGTCAGATTTTTTAATTCACCCCTCCACTTT. This encodes CASSLGRVRFFNSPLHF.

V and J are TRBV9 and TRBJ1-2; 10 bases are shared with TRBD1. The V gene's germline CDR1 is SGDLS and CDR2 YYNGEE. Losses at the gene ends were 3 bases for V and 0 bases for J; bases not matched to a gene: 11. The CDR3 is 18 residues long. The CDR3 sequence is CASSGADRGHITNYGYTF. The CDR3 DNA sequence: TGTGCCAGCAGCGGGGCCGACAGGGGGCACATCACTAACTATGGCTACACCTTC.

As regards this clonotype: A much larger clone differs from this one at a single base, so this may be a read error. In DNA form, the CDR3 reads TGTGCCAGCAGCCTCACTAGCGTCCAAGAGGCCCAGTACTTC. Amino acids: CASSLTSVQEAQYF. The rearrangement uses TRBV7-2 and TRBJ2-5; TRBD2 agrees at 7 bases. Germline V lookup: CDR1 SGHTA, CDR2 FQGNSA. The CDR3 contains 14 residues.

The chain links TRBV20-1 to TRBJ2-7, with 11 bases fitting TRBD2. This CDR3 is built from 19 residues. Losses at the gene ends were 5 bases for V and 4 bases for J; bases not matched to a gene: 22. In germline, CDR1 is DFQATT, CDR2 SNEGSKA (reference sequence). CDR3 loop: CSAPPTGQRSGLAVYEQYF. In DNA, the CDR3 is TGCAGTGCTCCCCCAACGGGACAAAGATCGGGACTAGCGGTTTACGAGCAGTACTTC.

V gene TRBV28 combines with J gene TRBJ2-2; 13 nucleotides line up with TRBD2. There are 16 residues in the CDR3. The V gene end was trimmed by 5 bases and the J gene end by 7 bases; junction bases not matched to a gene: 7. Germline V lookup: CDR1 MDHEN, CDR2 SYDVKM. CDR3 protein: CASSPPGLAGNGELFF. The CDR3 DNA reads as TGTGCCAGCAGTCCGCCGGGACTAGCGGGAAACGGGGAGCTGTTTTTT.

This clonotype showed up just a few times. V and J are TRBV7-2 and TRBJ1-2; 7 bases are shared with TRBD1. The CDR3 length is 14 residues. Germline V gene data show CDR1 as SGHTA and CDR2 as FQGNSA. Trimming cost V 3 bases and J 6 bases; bases outside gene matches: 7. In nucleotides, the CDR3 is TGTGCCAGCAGCTTCCGACAGGGTGTCGATGGCTACACCTTC. This sequence encodes CASSFRQGVDGYTF. Full variable domain (outside the CDR3, taken from reference TRBV7-2 and TRBJ1-2): GAGVSQSPSNKVTEKGKDVELRCDPISGHTALYWYRQSLGQGLEFLIYFQGNSAPDKSGLPSDRFSAERTGGSVSTLTIQRTQQEDSAVYLCASSFRQGVDGYTFGSGTRLTVV.

This sequence joins TRBV13 and TRBJ2-1; possibly TRBD1 or TRBD2 for D (6 bases each). Germline V gives CDR1 PRHDT, CDR2 FYEKMQ (reference sequence). CDR3 length: 16 residues. Trimming cost V 3 bases and J 4 bases, with 16 bases left between them. CDR3 sequence (DNA): TGTGCCAGCAGCTTCAGCGGAGGGGGGTTATACAATGAGCAGTTCTTC. Its protein is CASSFSGGGLYNEQFF.

The chain carries TRBV5-1 and TRBJ1-3; no clear D gene. This CDR3 has 16 amino acids. Germline V lookup: CDR1 SGHRS, CDR2 YFSETQ. V gave up 4 bases and J gave up 0 bases, with 14 bases separating them. The CDR3 DNA reads as TGCGCCAGCAGCCGATCTGGACGGAGCTCTGGAAACACCATATATTTT. As protein: CASSRSGRSSGNTIYF.

Of note for this clonotype: Germline and junction disagree at one end, which may indicate a read error. This chain joins TRBV4-3 and TRBJ2-5; 7 positions agree with TRBD2. The CDR3 spans 15 residues. Germline CDR1 is LGHNA and CDR2 is YSLEER. The CDR3 nucleotides read TGCACCAGCAGCCAAGTTTGGGAGGGCCTCTATGAGCAGTACTTC. Encoded protein: CTSSQVWEGLYEQYF.

The chain couples TRBV7-2 to TRBJ1-2; tentatively, D is TRBD1 (5 bases). Germline V gene data show CDR1 as SGHTA and CDR2 as FQGNSA. The CDR3 runs to 18 residues. V lost 3 bases and J 6 bases, leaving 26 bases between the germline ends. CDR3 in amino acids: CASSLSVGGPLARDGYTF. The DNA for the CDR3 is TGTGCCAGCAGCTTGAGTGTCGGGGGTCCATTGGCTCGGGATGGCTACACCTTC. Together with reference TRBV7-2 and TRBJ1-2, the CDR3 gives the full variable domain: GAGVSQSPSNKVTEKGKDVELRCDPISGHTALYWYRQSLGQGLEFLIYFQGNSAPDKSGLPSDRFSAERTGGSVSTLTIQRTQQEDSAVYLCASSLSVGGPLARDGYTFGSGTRLTVV.

The CDR3 DNA reads TGTGCCAGCAGTTACGACAGGGAGACATCCTACGAGCAGTACTTC. It encodes CASSYDRETSYEQYF. The chain is built from TRBV12-3 or TRBV12-4 and TRBJ2-7, with 7 bases that match TRBD1. V dropped 4 bases and J dropped 1; count of bases not matched to a gene: 7. The CDR3 is made up of 15 amino acids.